The 26 T cell receptor beta chains given below trace back to one sample, sequenced in a study of Ad26.COV2.S vaccination and SARS-CoV-2 variants. Treatment described: over 15 received Ad26.COV2.S at low or high dose, single or two shots; 5 received placebo; per-sample allocation not given. Day 63 following the first vaccine or placebo injection was when the samples were taken. Data came from immunoSEQ multiplex PCR; TCRdb stores just in-frame clones and leaves some out. The sample includes about 680,000 clones, about 89% of them seen just once. The sequencing used peripheral blood, collected in a trial of Ad26.COV2.S vaccine versus placebo. These receptors were taken from a person between 18 and 65 years old who received the Ad26.COV2.S COVID-19 vaccine or a placebo.

The genes are TRBV2 and TRBJ2-2; TRBD2 is a possible D gene (6 bases). Germline lookup yields CDR1 SNHLY and CDR2 FYNNEI. The CDR3 extends over 14 amino acids. Trimming shortened V by 8 bases and J by 5 bases, and 15 bases separated the two germline ends. The CDR3 nucleotides are TGTGCCAGCCGTCAGGCAGGGAGGACCGGGGAGCTGTTTTTT. Protein: CASRQAGRTGELFF.

The gene calls are TRBV24-1 and TRBJ1-1; TRBD1 matches 8 bases. The junction had 4 bases not matched to a gene; V was cut back by 4 bases and J by 7 bases. CDR1 and CDR2 from the germline V gene are KGHDR and SFDVKD. The CDR3 consists of 13 residues. The CDR3 region is CATSESGGGEAFF. The CDR3 nucleotides are TGTGCCACCAGTGAGTCAGGGGGCGGTGAAGCTTTCTTT.

The chain employs TRBV7-2 and TRBJ2-1, with 11 positions matching TRBD2. Germline V gives CDR1 SGHTA, CDR2 FQGNSA. J gave up 5 bases and V 3 bases, and 0 bases lay outside the gene matches. The CDR3 sequence is 14 residues long. CDR3 amino acids: CASSLTSGNNEQFF. CDR3 nucleotide sequence: TGTGCCAGCAGCTTGACTAGCGGGAACAATGAGCAGTTCTTC.

The chain joins TRBV19 to TRBJ2-7, with D perhaps matching TRBD1 (5 bases). V was cut by 1 base and J by 2 bases, with 12 bases left in between. The germline V gene encodes CDR1 LNHDA and CDR2 SQIVND (reference sequence). This CDR3 has 15 amino acids. The DNA for the CDR3 is TGTGCCAGTAGTATAGGGGGCAGTTCGGCCTACGAGCAGTACTTC. Translation: CASSIGGSSAYEQYF.

The chain uses TRBV15 and TRBJ1-2; D is unclear. The CDR3 contains 15 residues. Trimming cost V 1 base and J 4 bases, with 13 bases left between them. Germline values: CDR1 LNHNV, CDR2 YYDKDF (reference sequence). CDR3 in DNA: TGTGCCACCAGCAGAGTGGGCCAGGACCCCTATGGCTACACCTTC. Its protein product is CATSRVGQDPYGYTF.

The V call is TRBV19, the J call TRBJ2-1; 9 bases map to TRBD2. The CDR3 runs to 15 residues. V was clipped by 6 bases and J by 5 bases; unmatched bases: 8. Germline loops: CDR1 LNHDA, CDR2 SQIVND (reference sequence). The CDR3 protein is CASRPHSGGDNEQFF. The CDR3 coding sequence is TGTGCCAGTAGACCCCATAGCGGGGGCGACAATGAGCAGTTCTTC.

The genes are TRBV6-5 and TRBJ2-1; D remains ambiguous. Germline lookup yields CDR1 MNHEY and CDR2 SVGAGI. V was pared by 0 bases and J by 6 bases, with 9 bases between. The length of the CDR3 is 14 residues. Written as DNA, the CDR3 is TGTGCCAGCAGTTACTCTTGGGATCGCAATGAGCAGTTCTTC. Translated, it gives CASSYSWDRNEQFF.

The chain links TRBV5-1 to TRBJ2-3; no clear D gene. V lost 10 bases to trimming and J lost 1 base, with 10 bases between them. The CDR3 contains 12 residues. Germline-derived CDR1 and CDR2 are SGHRS and YFSETQ. The CDR3 protein is CAVDRGTDTQYF. The CDR3 nucleotides read TGCGCCGTCGATAGGGGCACAGATACGCAGTATTTT.

As to this clone: A read error may be the cause here, since a much bigger clone is one base away. The chain is built from TRBV6-5 and TRBJ1-2, with 9 bases identical to TRBD1. This CDR3 is 13 amino acids long. The V segment lost 5 bases and the J segment 4 bases; nucleotides outside the gene matches: 2. Germline loops: CDR1 MNHEY, CDR2 SVGAGI. CDR3 region: CASSKDRGYGYTF. The CDR3 DNA is TGTGCCAGCAGTAAGGACAGGGGCTATGGCTACACCTTC.

DNA for the CDR3: TGTGCCTGGGAGCGGCTGAGAGGAGATACGCAGTATTTT. Its translation: CAWERLRGDTQYF. This chain joins TRBV30 and TRBJ2-3, with TRBD2 as a possible D gene (5 bases). The germline CDR1 and CDR2 sequences are GTSNPN and SVGIG (reference sequence). V was clipped by 5 bases and J by 5 bases, with 14 bases between them. The CDR3 is 13 residues long.

This chain joins TRBV5-1 and TRBJ1-1; D is perhaps TRBD1 (6 bases). Between the trimmed V and J ends, which lost 2 bases and 4 bases, there was a span of 15 bases. The CDR3 length is 15 residues. Germline CDR1 SGHRS, CDR2 YFSETQ. CDR3 DNA: TGCGCCAGCAGCTTAGGGGGGCCTGAGAGCACTGAAGCTTTCTTT. Translation: CASSLGGPESTEAFF.

V is TRBV19 and J is TRBJ2-1; D not resolved. Germline loops: CDR1 LNHDA, CDR2 SQIVND (reference sequence). The length of the CDR3 is 14 residues. Trimming took 0 bases from V and 7 from J, leaving 10 bases between them. The CDR3 nucleotides are TGTGCCAGTAGTATAGATTTAACGGTAAATGAGCAGTTCTTC. Its protein is CASSIDLTVNEQFF.

Remarks on this clone: The identical CDR3 is also encoded by other nucleotide sequences in the sample. This chain links TRBV7-2 with TRBJ2-5, with TRBD2 matching over 10 bases. This CDR3 has 15 amino acids. Germline CDR1 reads SGHTA; CDR2 reads FQGNSA. V lost 5 bases to trimming and J lost 2 bases; unmatched junction nucleotides: 5. The CDR3 DNA sequence: TGTGCCAGCAGCCCTCGGACTAGCGGACAAGAGACCCAGTACTTC. Its protein product is CASSPRTSGQETQYF.

The V call is TRBV30, the J call TRBJ1-2; a possible D gene is TRBD1 (5 bases). The CDR3 has 11 amino acids. With 5 bases removed from V and 7 bases from J, the gap between germline ends came to 11 bases. The V gene's germline CDR1 is GTSNPN and CDR2 SVGIG (reference sequence). CDR3 DNA sequence: TGTGCCTGGCTCAGGGTCGGTGGCTACACCTTC. Protein product: CAWLRVGGYTF.

This clone has a single count. The chain carries TRBV5-1 and TRBJ2-1, with 12 nucleotides matching TRBD2. The V gene end was trimmed by 0 bases and the J gene end by 4 bases; junction bases not matched to a gene: 5. The germline CDR1 and CDR2 sequences are SGHRS and YFSETQ. This CDR3 contains 17 residues. The CDR3 nucleotides read TGCGCCAGCAGCTTGGGCCTAGCGGGAGGGGCGTACAATGAGCAGTTCTTC. Amino acid sequence: CASSLGLAGGAYNEQFF.

The chain recombines TRBV29-1 with TRBJ1-1, with 8 bases identical to TRBD1. There are 13 residues in the CDR3. Germline lookup yields CDR1 SQVTM and CDR2 ANQGSEA. The junction had 4 bases not matched to a gene; V was cut back by 7 bases and J by 0 bases. CDR3 residues: CSDRTGLNTEAFF. The CDR3 DNA is TGCAGCGACCGGACAGGGTTGAACACTGAAGCTTTCTTT.

This clone was observed once. The gene calls are TRBV2 and TRBJ2-5; D remains unclear. CDR1 is SNHLY, CDR2 FYNNEI, per germline. Trimming shortened V by 10 bases and J by 13 bases, and 10 bases separated the two germline ends. The CDR3 has 8 amino acids. CDR3 DNA sequence: TGTGCCACCTCGAACCGGTACTTC. Encoded protein: CATSNRYF.

This chain uses TRBV30 with TRBJ1-2, with 9 positions matching TRBD1. The V gene end was trimmed by 5 bases and the J gene end by 4 bases; junction bases not matched to a gene: 2. The CDR3 length is 12 residues. Per the germline V gene, CDR1 is GTSNPN and CDR2 is SVGIG (reference sequence). Here the CDR3 DNA reads TGTGCCTGGGAGACAGGGGGCTATGGCTACACCTTC. It specifies CAWETGGYGYTF.

The chain has TRBV23-1 and TRBJ1-4; the match to TRBD1 covers 8 bases. TRBV23-1 is an ORF, and what it does is uncertain. This CDR3 is built from 19 residues. The junction had 17 bases not matched to a gene; V was cut back by 8 bases and J by 0 bases. CDR3 bases: TGCGCCAGCGGCCCATCTGAACGGGACAGGACAGCAACTAATGAAAAACTGTTTTTT. Encoded protein: CASGPSERDRTATNEKLFF.

The rearrangement joins TRBV6-5 to TRBJ2-2, with a tentative D call TRBD1 (5 bases). The germline CDR1 and CDR2 sequences are MNHEY and SVGAGI. V was shortened by 2 bases and J by 1 base, with 11 bases between the two germline ends. This CDR3 is built from 16 residues. The chain's CDR3 is CASSYGAGMNTGELFF. The CDR3 nucleotides read TGTGCCAGCAGTTACGGGGCAGGGATGAACACCGGGGAGCTGTTTTTT.

The J gene is TRBJ1-1, the V gene TRBV6-4; D unclear. V was pared by 5 bases and J by 1 base, with 8 bases between. The germline V gene encodes CDR1 MRHNA and CDR2 SNTAGT. This CDR3 has 13 residues. The CDR3 spells CASSLEENTEAFF. The CDR3 nucleotides are TGTGCCAGCAGTCTAGAGGAGAACACTGAAGCTTTCTTT.

This chain uses TRBV3-1 (or the pseudogene TRBV3-2) with TRBJ1-4; D is possibly TRBD1 (5 bases). Germline V gene sequence: CDR1 LGHDT, CDR2 YNNKEL (reference sequence). The CDR3 contains 13 residues. The germline V and J ends were trimmed by 3 bases and 3 bases, with 5 bases remaining between them. The CDR3 protein is CASSQGPNEKLFF. DNA of the CDR3: TGTGCCAGCAGCCAGGGACCTAATGAAAAACTGTTTTTT.

This clone was seen a single time. This chain's CDR3 is CASSLVGGGGTPGELFF. For the CDR3, the DNA is TGTGCCAGCAGCTTAGTCGGCGGCGGGGGGACACCCGGGGAGCTGTTTTTT. The chain combines TRBV11-2 with TRBJ2-2, with 8 bases aligning to TRBD2. This CDR3 spans 17 amino acids. Germline V gene lookup returns CDR1 SGHAT and CDR2 FQNNGV. The V segment lost 1 base and the J segment 6 bases; nucleotides outside the gene matches: 10.

About this clone: The same CDR3 is also encoded by other DNA sequences in this sample. The chain couples TRBV18 to TRBJ1-5, with D hard to call. Trimming cost V 1 base and J 4 bases, with 5 bases left between them. Germline V gives CDR1 KGHSH, CDR2 LQKENI. This CDR3 is 13 amino acids long. The chain's CDR3 is CASSPQQNQPQHF. In nucleotides, the CDR3 is TGTGCCAGCTCACCACAACAGAATCAGCCCCAGCATTTT.

This chain joins TRBV19 and TRBJ1-1, with D possibly TRBD1 on 5 matching bases. Germline CDR1 LNHDA, CDR2 SQIVND (reference sequence). V lost 8 bases, J lost 6 bases, and 16 bases lay in between. The CDR3 is 13 amino acids. The CDR3 nucleotides read TGTGCCAGTGGACGGCAGGGATATTCTGAAGCTTTCTTT. Its translation is CASGRQGYSEAFF. The variable domain in full, completed from reference TRBV19 and TRBJ1-1, reads DGGITQSPKYLFRKEGQNVTLSCEQNLNHDAMYWYRQDPGQGLRLIYYSQIVNDFQKGDIAEGYSVSREKKESFPLTVTSAQKNPTAFYLCASGRQGYSEAFFGQGTRLTVV.

This sequence joins TRBV5-1 and TRBJ1-3; D gene unclear. In germline, CDR1 is SGHRS, CDR2 YFSETQ. This CDR3 comprises 14 residues. Trimming pared 0 bases from V and 4 bases from J, leaving 8 bases between. The CDR3 nucleotides are TGCGCCAGCAGCTTGGTTGAGCAAGGAAACACCATATATTTT. Its translation is CASSLVEQGNTIYF.